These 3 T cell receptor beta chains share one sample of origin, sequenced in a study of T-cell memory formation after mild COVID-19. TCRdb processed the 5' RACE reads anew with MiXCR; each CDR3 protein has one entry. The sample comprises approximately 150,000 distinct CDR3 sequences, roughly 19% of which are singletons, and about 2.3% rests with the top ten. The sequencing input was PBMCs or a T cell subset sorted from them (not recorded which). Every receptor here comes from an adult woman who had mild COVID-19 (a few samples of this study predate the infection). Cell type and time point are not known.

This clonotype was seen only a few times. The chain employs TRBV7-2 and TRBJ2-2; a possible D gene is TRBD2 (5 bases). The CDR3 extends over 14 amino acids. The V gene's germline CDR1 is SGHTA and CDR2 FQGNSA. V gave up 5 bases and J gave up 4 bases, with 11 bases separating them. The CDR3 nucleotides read TGTGCCAGCAGCAAAGAGAGGGTCACCGGGGAGCTGTTTTTT. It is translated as CASSKERVTGELFF. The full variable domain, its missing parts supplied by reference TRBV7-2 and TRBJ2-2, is GAGVSQSPSNKVTEKGKDVELRCDPISGHTALYWYRQSLGQGLEFLIYFQGNSAPDKSGLPSDRFSAERTGGSVSTLTIQRTQQEDSAVYLCASSKERVTGELFFGEGSRLTVL.

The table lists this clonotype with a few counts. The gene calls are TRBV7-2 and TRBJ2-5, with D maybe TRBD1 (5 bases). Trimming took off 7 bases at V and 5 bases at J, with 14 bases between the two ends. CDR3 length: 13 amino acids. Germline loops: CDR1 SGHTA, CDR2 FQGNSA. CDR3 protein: CASNSLAGETQYF. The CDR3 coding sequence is TGTGCCAGCAATTCTTTGGCAGGGGAGACCCAGTACTTC.

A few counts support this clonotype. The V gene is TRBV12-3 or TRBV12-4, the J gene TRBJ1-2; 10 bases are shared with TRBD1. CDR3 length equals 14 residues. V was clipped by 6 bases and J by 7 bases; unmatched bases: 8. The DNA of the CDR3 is TGTGCCAGCAGCTATACCGGGACAGGGGTTGGCTACACCTTC. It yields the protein CASSYTGTGVGYTF.